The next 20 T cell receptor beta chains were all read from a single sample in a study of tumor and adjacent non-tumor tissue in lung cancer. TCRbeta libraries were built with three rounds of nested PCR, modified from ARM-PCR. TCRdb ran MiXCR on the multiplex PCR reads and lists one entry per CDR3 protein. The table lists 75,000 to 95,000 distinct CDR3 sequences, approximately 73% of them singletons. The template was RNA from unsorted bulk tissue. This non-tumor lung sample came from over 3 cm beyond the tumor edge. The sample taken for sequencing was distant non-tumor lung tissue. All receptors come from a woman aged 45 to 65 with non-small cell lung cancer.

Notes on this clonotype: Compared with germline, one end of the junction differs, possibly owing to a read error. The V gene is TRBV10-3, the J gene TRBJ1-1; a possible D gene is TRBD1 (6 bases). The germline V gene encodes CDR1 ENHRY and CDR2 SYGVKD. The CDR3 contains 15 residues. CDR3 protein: CGISGGRDGDTEAFF. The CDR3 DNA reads TGTGGCATCAGTGGGGGAAGGGATGGGGACACTGAAGCTTTCTTC.

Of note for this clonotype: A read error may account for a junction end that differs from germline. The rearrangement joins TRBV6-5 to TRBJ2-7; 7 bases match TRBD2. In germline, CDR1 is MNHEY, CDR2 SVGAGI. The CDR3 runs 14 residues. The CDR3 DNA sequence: TGTGCAAGCACGAGCGGGATGATGTCCTACAAGCAGTACTTC. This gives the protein CASTSGMMSYKQYF.

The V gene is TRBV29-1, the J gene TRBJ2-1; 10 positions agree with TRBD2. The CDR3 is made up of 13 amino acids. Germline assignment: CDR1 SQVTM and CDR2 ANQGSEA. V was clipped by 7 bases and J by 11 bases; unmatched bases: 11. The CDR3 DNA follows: TGCAGCGCCGAGAAGCGGGGGGGAGGTAAGCAGTTCTTC. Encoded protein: CSAEKRGGGKQFF.

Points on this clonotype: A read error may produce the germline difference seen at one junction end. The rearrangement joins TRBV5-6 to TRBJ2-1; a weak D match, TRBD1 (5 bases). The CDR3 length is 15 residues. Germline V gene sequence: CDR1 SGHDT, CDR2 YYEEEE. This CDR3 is CTSSQSRVWGNEQFF. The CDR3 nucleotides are TGTACCAGCAGCCAGTCCAGGGTTTGGGGCAATGAGCAGTTCTTC.

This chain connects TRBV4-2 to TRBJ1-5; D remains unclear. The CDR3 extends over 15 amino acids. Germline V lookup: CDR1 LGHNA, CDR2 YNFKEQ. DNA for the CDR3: TGTGCTAGTAGCCAAGACCTCACTAGCAATAGGCCCCAGCATTTT. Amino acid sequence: CASSQDLTSNRPQHF.

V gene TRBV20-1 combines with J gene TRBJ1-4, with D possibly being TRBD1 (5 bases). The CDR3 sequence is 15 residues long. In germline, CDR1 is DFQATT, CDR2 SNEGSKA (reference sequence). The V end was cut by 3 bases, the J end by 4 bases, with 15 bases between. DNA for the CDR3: TGCAGTGCTAGGAACCGGGACGTATATAATGAAAAACTGTTTTTT. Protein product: CSARNRDVYNEKLFF.

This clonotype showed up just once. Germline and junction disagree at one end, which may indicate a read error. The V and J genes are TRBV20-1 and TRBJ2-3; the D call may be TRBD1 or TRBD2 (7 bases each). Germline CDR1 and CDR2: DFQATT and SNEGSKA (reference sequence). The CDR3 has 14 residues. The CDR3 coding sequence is TGCATTGCTGGGAGGGGGCGGGTTGCGGATACGCAGTATTTT. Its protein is CIAGRGRVADTQYF.

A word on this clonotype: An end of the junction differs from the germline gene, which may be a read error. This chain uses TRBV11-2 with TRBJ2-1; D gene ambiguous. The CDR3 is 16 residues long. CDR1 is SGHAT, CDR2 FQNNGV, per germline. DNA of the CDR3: TGTGCCAGCGGCTTAGAACTTCCCTCCTCCTACAATGAGCAGTTCTTC. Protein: CASGLELPSSYNEQFF.

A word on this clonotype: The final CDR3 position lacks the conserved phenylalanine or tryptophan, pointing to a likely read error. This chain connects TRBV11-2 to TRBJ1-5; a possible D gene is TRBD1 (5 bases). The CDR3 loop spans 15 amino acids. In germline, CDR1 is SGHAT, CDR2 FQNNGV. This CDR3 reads CAGRFSGGIDQPQHL. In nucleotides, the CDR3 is TGTGCCGGCAGGTTCTCCGGGGGAATTGATCAGCCCCAGCATCTT.

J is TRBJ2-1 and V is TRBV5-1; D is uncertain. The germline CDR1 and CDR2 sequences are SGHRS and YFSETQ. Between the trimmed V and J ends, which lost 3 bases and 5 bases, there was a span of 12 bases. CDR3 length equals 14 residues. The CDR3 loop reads CASSSSARDNEQFF. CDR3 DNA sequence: TGCGCCAGCAGCTCGTCGGCGCGAGACAATGAGCAGTTCTTC.

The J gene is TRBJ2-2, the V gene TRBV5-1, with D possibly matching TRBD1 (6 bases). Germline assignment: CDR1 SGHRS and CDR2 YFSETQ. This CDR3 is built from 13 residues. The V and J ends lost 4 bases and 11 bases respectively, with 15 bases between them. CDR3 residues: CASSTQGTSELFF. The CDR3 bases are TGCGCCAGCAGCACACAGGGAACCAGTGAGCTGTTTTTT.

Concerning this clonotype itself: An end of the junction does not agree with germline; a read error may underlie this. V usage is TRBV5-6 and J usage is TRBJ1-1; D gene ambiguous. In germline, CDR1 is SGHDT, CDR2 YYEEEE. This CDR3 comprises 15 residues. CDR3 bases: TGTGCCAGCAGCTTGGTTCCAGATATGAATACTGAAGCTTTCTTT. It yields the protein CASSLVPDMNTEAFF.

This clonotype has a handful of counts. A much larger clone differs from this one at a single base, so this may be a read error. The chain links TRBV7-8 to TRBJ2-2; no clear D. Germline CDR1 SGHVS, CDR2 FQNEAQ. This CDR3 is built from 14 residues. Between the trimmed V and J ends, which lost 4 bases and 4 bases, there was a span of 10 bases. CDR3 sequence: CASSSDSGTGELFF. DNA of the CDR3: TGTGCCAGCAGCTCCGACTCGGGCACCGGGGAGCTGTTTTTT.

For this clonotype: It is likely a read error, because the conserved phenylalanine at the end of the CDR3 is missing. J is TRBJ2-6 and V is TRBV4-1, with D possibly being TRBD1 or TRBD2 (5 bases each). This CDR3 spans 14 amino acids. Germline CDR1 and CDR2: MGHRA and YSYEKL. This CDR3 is CASSQDSGANALTS. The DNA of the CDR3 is TGCGCTAGCAGCCAGGACTCTGGGGCCAACGCCCTGACTTCC.

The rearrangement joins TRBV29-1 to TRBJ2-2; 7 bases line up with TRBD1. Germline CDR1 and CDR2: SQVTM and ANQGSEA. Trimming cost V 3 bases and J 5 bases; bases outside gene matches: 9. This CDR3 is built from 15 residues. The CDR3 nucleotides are TGCAGCGTTGAGACGGGACAGCTCAGTACCGGGGAGCTGTTTTTT. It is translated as CSVETGQLSTGELFF.

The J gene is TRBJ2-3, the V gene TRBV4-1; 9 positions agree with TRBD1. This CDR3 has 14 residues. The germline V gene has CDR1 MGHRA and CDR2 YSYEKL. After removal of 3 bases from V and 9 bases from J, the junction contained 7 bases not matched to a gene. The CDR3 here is CASSQRTGAKTQYF. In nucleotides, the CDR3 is TGCGCCAGCAGCCAGCGGACAGGGGCAAAAACGCAGTATTTT.

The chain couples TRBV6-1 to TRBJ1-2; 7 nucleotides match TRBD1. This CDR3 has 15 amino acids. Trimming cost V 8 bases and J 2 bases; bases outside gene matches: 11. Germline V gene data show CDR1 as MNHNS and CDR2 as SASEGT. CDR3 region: CASCVNEQGNYGYTF. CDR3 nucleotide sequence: TGTGCCAGCTGTGTGAACGAACAGGGGAACTATGGCTACACCTTC.

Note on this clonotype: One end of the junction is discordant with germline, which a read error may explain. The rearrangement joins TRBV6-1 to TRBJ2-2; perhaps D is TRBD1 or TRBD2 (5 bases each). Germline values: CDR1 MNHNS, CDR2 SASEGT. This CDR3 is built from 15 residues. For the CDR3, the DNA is TGTGCCTGCAGTGAACCCGCGTTAGGGGACGGGGACCTGTTTTTT. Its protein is CACSEPALGDGDLFF.

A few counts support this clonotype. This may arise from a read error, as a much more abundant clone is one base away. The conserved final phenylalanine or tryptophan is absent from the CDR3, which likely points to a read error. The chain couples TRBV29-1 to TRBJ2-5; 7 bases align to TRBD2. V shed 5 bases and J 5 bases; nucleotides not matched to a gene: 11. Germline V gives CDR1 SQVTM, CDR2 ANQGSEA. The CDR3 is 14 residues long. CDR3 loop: CSVRGGAKEETQYS. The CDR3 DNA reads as TGCAGCGTTCGCGGGGGAGCTAAAGAGGAGACCCAGTACTCC.

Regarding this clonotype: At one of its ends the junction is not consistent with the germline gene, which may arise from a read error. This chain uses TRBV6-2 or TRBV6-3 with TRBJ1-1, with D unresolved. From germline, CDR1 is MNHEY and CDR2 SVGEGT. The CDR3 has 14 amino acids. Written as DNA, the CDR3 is TGTGCCAGCACTTACTTCGGACCGAGGAATGAAGCTTTCTTT. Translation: CASTYFGPRNEAFF.